The T cell receptor (beta chain) described here comes from a study of shared clonotypes between healthy human individuals. For the study at large: The composition of the donors was two women and three men aged 18 to 49.

Terminally differentiated effector memory CD45RA+ cells were excluded from the naive CD8 cells, which were CD45RO-negative and positively selected for CCR7. This CDR3 spans 13 amino acids. Germline values: CDR1 SGHRS, CDR2 YFSETQ. V was trimmed by 4 bases and J by 4 bases, leaving 11 bases between them. Data came from immunoSEQ multiplex PCR; TCRdb stores just in-frame clones and leaves some out. The sample yields hundreds of thousands of clones, approximately 96% seen once. The chain is built from TRBV5-1 and TRBJ1-2; D gene ambiguous. The TCR was taken from a woman aged 30 to 39 in good health. Sequencing input: naive CD8+ T cells sorted from blood. CDR3 residues: CASSAFGSYGYTF. CDR3 nucleotide sequence: TGCGCCAGCAGCGCCTTTGGTAGCTATGGCTACACCTTC.